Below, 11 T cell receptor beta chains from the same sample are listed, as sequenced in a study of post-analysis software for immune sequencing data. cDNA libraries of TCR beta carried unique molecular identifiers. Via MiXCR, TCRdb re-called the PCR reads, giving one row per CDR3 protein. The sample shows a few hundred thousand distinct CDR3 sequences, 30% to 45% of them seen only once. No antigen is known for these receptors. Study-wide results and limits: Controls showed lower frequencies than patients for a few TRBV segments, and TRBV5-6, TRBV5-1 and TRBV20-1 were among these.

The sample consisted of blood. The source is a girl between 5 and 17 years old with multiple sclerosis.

In nucleotides, the CDR3 is TGCGCCAGCAGGGTAGGGATAGCGGGAGTAGTTGAGCAGTTCTTC. Amino acid sequence: CASRVGIAGVVEQFF. This chain connects TRBV5-1 to TRBJ2-1, with TRBD2 matching 9 bases. With 5 bases clipped from V and 9 bases from J, the junction kept 12 bases outside the gene matches. CDR3 length equals 15 residues. Germline assignment: CDR1 SGHRS and CDR2 YFSETQ.

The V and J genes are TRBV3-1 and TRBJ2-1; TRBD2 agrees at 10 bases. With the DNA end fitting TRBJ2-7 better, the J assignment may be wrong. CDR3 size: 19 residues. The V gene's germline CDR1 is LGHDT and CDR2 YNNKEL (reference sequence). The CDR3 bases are TGTGCCAGCAGCCAAGATTGGGCCAGCGGGAGGGAATTCTACAATGAGCAGTACTTC. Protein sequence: CASSQDWASGREFYNEQYF.

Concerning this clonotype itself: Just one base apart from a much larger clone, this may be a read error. This CDR3 is CASSLGLPGEKRFF. CDR3 coding DNA: TGTGCCAGCAGCCTGGGACTCCCCGGTGAAAAACGGTTTTTT. The rearrangement links TRBV7-6 to TRBJ1-4; D may be TRBD1 (5 bases). The CDR3 spans 14 residues. CDR1 is SGHVS, CDR2 FNYEAQ, per germline.

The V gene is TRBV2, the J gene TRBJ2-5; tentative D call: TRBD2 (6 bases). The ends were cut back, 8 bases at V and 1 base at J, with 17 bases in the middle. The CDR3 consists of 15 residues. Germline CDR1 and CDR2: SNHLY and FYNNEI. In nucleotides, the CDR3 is TGTGCCAGCCAAGTGGGGGGTGGGGCCCAAGAGACCCAGTACTTC. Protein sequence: CASQVGGGAQETQYF.

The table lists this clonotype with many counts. The DNA for the CDR3 is TGCGCCAGCAGCCAAGAGTGGGGGGCTAGCAATCAGCCCCAGCATTTT. It encodes CASSQEWGASNQPQHF. V and J are TRBV4-1 and TRBJ1-5; D is possibly TRBD1 (6 bases). Germline CDR1 is MGHRA and CDR2 is YSYEKL. V was clipped by 0 bases and J by 0 bases, with 9 bases between them. This CDR3 has 16 amino acids.

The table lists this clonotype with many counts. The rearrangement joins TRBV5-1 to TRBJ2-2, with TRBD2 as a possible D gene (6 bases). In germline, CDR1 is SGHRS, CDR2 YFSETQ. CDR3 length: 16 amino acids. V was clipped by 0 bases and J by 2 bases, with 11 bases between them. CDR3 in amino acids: CASSLDRGSNTGELFF. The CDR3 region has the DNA TGCGCCAGCAGCTTGGATCGGGGGTCTAACACCGGGGAGCTGTTTTTT.

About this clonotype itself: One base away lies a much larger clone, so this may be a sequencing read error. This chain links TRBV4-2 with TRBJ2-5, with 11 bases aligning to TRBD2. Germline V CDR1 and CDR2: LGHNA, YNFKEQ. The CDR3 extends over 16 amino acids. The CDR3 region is CAGSQFSGGAAETQYF. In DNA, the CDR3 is TGTGCCGGCAGCCAGTTTAGCGGGGGGGCGGCGGAGACCCAGTACTTC.

CDR3 DNA: TGTGCCAGCAGTATCGGGACAGGGGGGACTGAAGCTTTCTTT. This translates into CASSIGTGGTEAFF. This chain uses TRBV28 with TRBJ1-1; the match to TRBD1 covers 11 bases. In germline, CDR1 is MDHEN, CDR2 SYDVKM. The length of the CDR3 is 14 residues. V trimming: 5 bases; J trimming: 5 bases; junction bases outside the gene matches: 4.

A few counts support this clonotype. This CDR3 is CSARTGSGTGELFF. CDR3 DNA sequence: TGCAGTGCGCGAACAGGGAGTGGCACCGGGGAGCTGTTTTTT. This chain connects TRBV20-1 to TRBJ2-2, with D perhaps matching TRBD1 (6 bases). The V end lost 6 bases, the J end lost 4 bases, and 15 bases lay between the germline ends. The CDR3 extends over 14 amino acids. CDR1 is DFQATT and CDR2 is SNEGSKA in the germline V gene (reference sequence).

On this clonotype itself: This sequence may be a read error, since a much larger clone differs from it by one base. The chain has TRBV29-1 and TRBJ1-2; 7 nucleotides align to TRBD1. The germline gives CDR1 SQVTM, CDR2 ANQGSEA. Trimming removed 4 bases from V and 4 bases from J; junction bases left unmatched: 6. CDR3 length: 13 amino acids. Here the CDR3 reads CSVARQGIYGYTF. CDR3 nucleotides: TGCAGCGTTGCCAGACAGGGAATCTATGGCTACACCTTC. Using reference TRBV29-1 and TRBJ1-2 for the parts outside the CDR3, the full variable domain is SAVISQKPSRDICQRGTSLTIQCQVDSQVTMMFWYRQQPGQSLTLIATANQGSEATYESGFVIDKFPISRPNLTFSTLTVSNMSPEDSSIYLCSVARQGIYGYTFGSGTRLTVV.

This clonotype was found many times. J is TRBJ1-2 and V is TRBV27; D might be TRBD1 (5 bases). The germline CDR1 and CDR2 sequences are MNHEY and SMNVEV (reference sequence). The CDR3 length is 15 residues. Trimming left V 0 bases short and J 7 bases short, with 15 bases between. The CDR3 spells CASSLSGGVLGGYTF. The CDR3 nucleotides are TGTGCCAGCAGTTTATCGGGGGGGGTCCTCGGTGGCTACACCTTC.